One and the same sample provided the 17 T cell receptor beta chains below, sequenced in a study of T cells in narcolepsy. Clones were read by immunoSEQ multiplex PCR, and TCRdb kept only the in-frame ones, dropping some. The sample carries over 10,000 clones, roughly nine tenths recorded once. The sequenced sample was CD45RA- memory CD4+ T cells from PBMCs. The receptors originated from a human donor with narcolepsy.

The CDR3 coding sequence is TGCGCCAGCAGTCAGGAGGTAGCGGGCGCTAGCACAGATACGCAGTATTTT. Its translation: CASSQEVAGASTDTQYF. The chain uses TRBV23-1 and TRBJ2-3, with TRBD2 matching over 7 bases. TRBV23-1 is an open reading frame, and its role is uncertain. The CDR3 extends over 17 amino acids. V trimming: 3 bases; J trimming: 0 bases; junction bases outside the gene matches: 9.

This rearrangement joins TRBV15 to TRBJ2-2; 9 nucleotides agree with TRBD1. The CDR3 contains 18 residues. Unmatched junction bases numbered 12, after V lost 0 bases and J lost 7 bases. Germline V gene sequence: CDR1 LNHNV, CDR2 YYDKDF (reference sequence). CDR3: CATSRDLDRGYDGGELFF. In DNA form, the CDR3 reads TGTGCCACCAGCAGAGATCTGGACAGGGGTTATGACGGCGGGGAGCTGTTTTTT.

This clone is medium-sized within its sample. The V and J genes are TRBV2 and TRBJ1-2; possibly TRBD1 for D (6 bases). V gave up 6 bases and J gave up 8 bases, with 19 bases separating them. The CDR3 spans 14 residues. Germline values: CDR1 SNHLY, CDR2 FYNNEI. CDR3 bases: TGTGCCAGCAGCGGAGACGGACAGTTCCGAGGCTACACCTTC. Protein sequence: CASSGDGQFRGYTF.

This sequence joins TRBV7-3 and TRBJ2-1; 7 bases match TRBD2. V shed 0 bases and J 4 bases; nucleotides not matched to a gene: 0. The CDR3 runs 14 residues. Germline V gene lookup returns CDR1 SGHTA and CDR2 FQGTGA. In nucleotides, the CDR3 is TGTGCCAGCAGCTTAACGGGGGGGTACAATGAGCAGTTCTTC. It encodes CASSLTGGYNEQFF. The full variable domain, with the rest looked up from reference TRBV7-3 and TRBJ2-1, is GAGVSQTPSNKVTEKGKYVELRCDPISGHTALYWYRQSLGQGPEFLIYFQGTGAADDSGLPNDRFFAVRPEGSVSTLKIQRTERGDSAVYLCASSLTGGYNEQFFGPGTRLTVL.

The chain is built from TRBV4-2 and TRBJ2-3; D is possibly TRBD2 (6 bases). V lost 8 bases and J 2 bases, leaving 14 bases between the germline ends. Germline V gene data show CDR1 as LGHNA and CDR2 as YNFKEQ. The CDR3 loop spans 14 amino acids. CDR3 in DNA: TGTGCCAGCTCTGACTCACTAGCCACAGATACGCAGTATTTT. Translating it yields CASSDSLATDTQYF.

CDR3 region: CASSLWREGKETQYF. The DNA of the CDR3 is TGTGCCAGCAGCTTGTGGCGGGAGGGTAAAGAGACCCAGTACTTC. This sequence joins TRBV5-6 and TRBJ2-5; 9 bases match TRBD2. Per the germline V gene, CDR1 is SGHDT and CDR2 is YYEEEE. Losses at the gene ends were 1 base for V and 3 bases for J; bases not matched to a gene: 4. The length of the CDR3 is 15 residues. Based on the CDR3 plus reference TRBV5-6 and TRBJ2-5, the full variable domain is DAGVTQSPTHLIKTRGQQVTLRCSPKSGHDTVSWYQQALGQGPQFIFQYYEEEERQRGNFPDRFSGHQFPNYSSELNVNALLLGDSALYLCASSLWREGKETQYFGPGTRLLVL.

Note on this clone: This CDR3 is also generated by other DNA sequences in the sample. The genes are TRBV5-1 and TRBJ2-1, with TRBD2 matching over 15 bases. The CDR3 contains 17 residues. Germline CDR1 reads SGHRS; CDR2 reads YFSETQ. The V and J ends lost 5 bases and 4 bases, in that order; junction bases with no gene match: 7. The CDR3 spells CASSWTSGRAGYNEQFF. The DNA of the CDR3 is TGCGCCAGCAGTTGGACTAGCGGGAGGGCAGGATACAATGAGCAGTTCTTC.

The chain recombines TRBV6-1 with TRBJ2-1; TRBD1 is a possible D gene (6 bases). CDR3 length: 13 amino acids. Trimming stripped 2 bases from V and 12 bases from J, with 14 bases between. Germline CDR1 reads MNHNS; CDR2 reads SASEGT. CDR3 amino acids: CASSESGAYRQFF. The DNA for the CDR3 is TGTGCCAGCAGTGAATCAGGGGCCTACAGGCAGTTCTTC.

The chain recombines TRBV5-4 with TRBJ1-2, with D unresolved. The V gene's germline CDR1 is SGHNT and CDR2 YYREEE (reference sequence). With 0 bases removed from V and 8 bases from J, the gap between germline ends came to 11 bases. The CDR3 has 13 amino acids. DNA for the CDR3: TGTGCCAGCAGCTTGGATGCCCCTCGGGGCTACACCTTC. Translating gives CASSLDAPRGYTF.

This clone was detected only a few times. The V and J genes are TRBV10-3 and TRBJ1-5; tentatively, D is TRBD1 (5 bases). Germline assignment: CDR1 ENHRY and CDR2 SYGVKD. The V and J ends lost 3 bases and 5 bases respectively, with 11 bases between them. The CDR3 totals 14 residues. The CDR3 sequence is CAISEEGGDQPQHF. For the CDR3, the DNA is TGTGCCATCAGTGAAGAGGGAGGGGATCAGCCCCAGCATTTT.

This chain connects TRBV7-9 to TRBJ2-7, with D maybe TRBD2 (5 bases). The CDR3 contains 12 residues. The germline V gene has CDR1 SEHNR and CDR2 FQNEAQ (reference sequence). Trimming cost V 4 bases and J 9 bases, with 13 bases left between them. CDR3 bases: TGTGCCAGCAGCTCCCCGACGGGAAGGCAGTACTTC. This encodes CASSSPTGRQYF.

The chain recombines TRBV7-9 with TRBJ2-5; D ambiguous. Judging by the DNA end, TRBJ2-7 fits better; the J call may be wrong. Germline loops: CDR1 SEHNR, CDR2 FQNEAQ (reference sequence). The CDR3 contains 12 residues. The DNA of the CDR3 is TGTGCCAGCAGCTTAATAGTCCACGAGCAGTACTTC. As protein: CASSLIVHEQYF.

V usage is TRBV11-2 and J usage is TRBJ2-2, with 9 bases identical to TRBD1. CDR3 length equals 15 residues. The germline gives CDR1 SGHAT, CDR2 FQNNGV. Germline trimming cut 4 bases from V and 7 bases from J; bases unmatched to any gene: 7. CDR3 loop: CASSSRQGDGGELFF. In DNA, the CDR3 is TGTGCCAGCAGCTCCCGACAGGGGGATGGCGGGGAGCTGTTTTTT.

The chain carries TRBV9 and TRBJ2-3; 10 bases align to TRBD2. Germline values: CDR1 SGDLS, CDR2 YYNGEE. The length of the CDR3 is 16 residues. V lost 3 bases to trimming and J lost 1 base; unmatched junction nucleotides: 5. Here the CDR3 DNA reads TGTGCCAGCAGCGCCCACGGGACTAGCGGCACAGATACGCAGTATTTT. Residues: CASSAHGTSGTDTQYF.

This clone occurred once. The rearrangement joins TRBV11-1 to TRBJ2-2; perhaps TRBD1 as D (6 bases). V was pared by 4 bases and J by 1 base, with 13 bases between. Germline-derived CDR1 and CDR2 are SGHAT and FQDESV (reference sequence). The CDR3 loop spans 16 amino acids. The CDR3 sequence is CASSYRVALNTGELFF. The CDR3 nucleotides are TGTGCCAGCAGCTACAGGGTAGCCTTGAACACCGGGGAGCTGTTTTTT.

This clone occurred once. The V gene is TRBV9, the J gene TRBJ2-7; 12 bases fit TRBD2. CDR3 size: 16 residues. Germline loops: CDR1 SGDLS, CDR2 YYNGEE. V dropped 3 bases and J dropped 5; count of bases not matched to a gene: 9. CDR3 loop: CASSATLAGGLDEQYF. The CDR3 DNA follows: TGTGCCAGCAGCGCCACACTAGCGGGAGGCCTCGACGAGCAGTACTTC.

The rearrangement links TRBV9 to TRBJ1-1; D gene ambiguous. The ends were cut back, 0 bases at V and 6 bases at J, with 18 bases in the middle. The germline V gene has CDR1 SGDLS and CDR2 YYNGEE. CDR3 length: 16 amino acids. As DNA, the CDR3 is TGTGCCAGCAGCGTAGCTTCCCCAGGAATGGCCGCTGAAGCTTTCTTT. It yields the protein CASSVASPGMAAEAFF.